Presented here are 30 T cell receptor beta chains from one specimen sequenced in a study of T cells in severe cutaneous drug reactions (dated by TCRdb to between 2018 and 2021). TCRdb shows the sequencer as Illumina MiSeq. Library preparation used the iRepertoire multiplex PCR system with TCR subtype-specific primers for both bulk and single-cell sequencing. The reads went through TCRdb reprocessing, and each CDR3 protein sequence gets one entry with no DNA. The sample's table lists a count of 6,000 or so distinct CDR3 sequences. The ten largest clones represent around 30% of the sample. Sequenced donors were patients with carbamazepine-induced Stevens-Johnson syndrome or toxic epidermal necrolysis (CBZ-SJS/TEN). Material for sequencing was cells from a skin blister. The label giving this sample's cell subset or site can be read as: unsorted cells from skin lesion blisters. Receptor source: a human donor with toxic epidermal necrolysis, a severe cutaneous drug reaction.

The chain uses TRBV2 and TRBJ1-4. CDR3 size: 15 residues. Germline loops: CDR1 SNHLY, CDR2 FYNNEI. This CDR3 is CASSEVEAHSQKLFF.

V gene TRBV29-1 combines with J gene TRBJ2-3. The CDR3 is made up of 12 amino acids. The V gene's germline CDR1 is SQVTM and CDR2 ANQGSEA. CDR3 loop: CSVALAADTQYF.

The chain couples TRBV28 to TRBJ2-7; TCRdb returns TRBD1, unconfirmable since there is no DNA. CDR1 MDHEN and CDR2 SYDVKM come from the germline V gene. The CDR3 loop spans 16 amino acids. Here the CDR3 reads CATQRFRSAQHHEQYF.

CDR3 loop: CASSIQASGGNEQFF. The V gene is TRBV19, the J gene TRBJ2-1; without DNA, the TCRdb call of TRBD2 cannot be checked. This CDR3 is 15 amino acids long. Per germline, CDR1 LNHDA and CDR2 SQIVND (reference sequence). Drawing the rest from reference TRBV19 and TRBJ2-1, the complete variable domain is DGGITQSPKYLFRKEGQNVTLSCEQNLNHDAMYWYRQDPGQGLRLIYYSQIVNDFQKGDIAEGYSVSREKKESFPLTVTSAQKNPTAFYLCASSIQASGGNEQFFGPGTRLTVL.

The V call is TRBV2, the J call TRBJ2-1; TCRdb's D call, TRBD2, is unchecked because there is no DNA. Germline loops: CDR1 SNHLY, CDR2 FYNNEI. The CDR3 totals 15 residues. This CDR3 is CASSETSGRSNEQFF.

The J gene is TRBJ2-7, the V gene TRBV29-1; without DNA, the TCRdb call of TRBD2 cannot be checked. Germline V gene data show CDR1 as SQVTM and CDR2 as ANQGSEA. The CDR3 contains 13 residues. This CDR3 reads CSARDSLTYEQYF.

The rearrangement links TRBV9 to TRBJ2-3; TCRdb gives TRBD1 as the D gene, but with no DNA this cannot be confirmed. The CDR3 extends over 15 amino acids. In germline, CDR1 is SGDLS, CDR2 YYNGEE. The CDR3 sequence: CASSVDGTGGDTQYF.

The genes are TRBV5-5 and TRBJ2-1; TCRdb outputs TRBD1, but without DNA this stays unchecked. This CDR3 region has 15 residues. Germline lookup yields CDR1 SGHKS and CDR2 YYEKEE (reference sequence). CDR3 sequence reads: CASSPTGQYTNEQFF.

This chain links TRBV2 with TRBJ2-3; lacking DNA, the TRBD2 call made by TCRdb goes unchecked. CDR1 and CDR2 from the germline V gene are SNHLY and FYNNEI. CDR3 length: 13 residues. CDR3 in amino acids: CASSEPGGASEYF.

J is TRBJ2-2 and V is TRBV4-1; TCRdb's D gene call, TRBD1, goes unchecked for lack of DNA. CDR1 and CDR2 (germline): MGHRA, YSYEKL. The CDR3 extends over 15 amino acids. CDR3 in amino acids: CASSQGTGGSRELFF.

The V gene is TRBV28, the J gene TRBJ2-7; checking the TCRdb D call of TRBD1 is not possible without DNA. The CDR3 consists of 13 residues. Germline assignment: CDR1 MDHEN and CDR2 SYDVKM. The CDR3 region is CASTRTGLYEQYF. The whole variable domain, filled in from reference TRBV28 and TRBJ2-7, reads DVKVTQSSRYLVKRTGEKVFLECVQDMDHENMFWYRQDPGLGLRLIYFSYDVKMKEKGDIPEGYSVSREKKERFSLILESASTNQTSMYLCASTRTGLYEQYFGPGTRLTVT.

This chain connects TRBV7-6 to TRBJ2-1; TCRdb reports TRBD2, a call that lacks DNA to check it against. The germline gives CDR1 SGHVS, CDR2 FNYEAQ. This CDR3 spans 18 amino acids. CDR3 region: CASSSTSGRSLGHNEQFF.

The rearrangement joins TRBV13 to TRBJ1-2; TCRdb names TRBD1, which stays unverified in the absence of DNA. Germline V gives CDR1 PRHDT, CDR2 FYEKMQ (reference sequence). CDR3 size: 14 residues. The CDR3 loop reads CASSPGTATYGYTF. The full variable domain, rest sourced from reference TRBV13 and TRBJ1-2, is AAGVIQSPRHLIKEKRETATLKCYPIPRHDTVYWYQQGPGQDPQFLISFYEKMQSDKGSIPDRFSAQQFSDYHSELNMSSLELGDSALYFCASSPGTATYGYTFGSGTRLTVV.

The gene calls are TRBV9 and TRBJ2-3. The CDR3 consists of 12 residues. In germline, CDR1 is SGDLS, CDR2 YYNGEE. The CDR3 sequence is CASRGMTDTQYF.

V gene TRBV7-9 combines with J gene TRBJ2-7; no DNA is available, so the TRBD1 call from TCRdb remains unchecked. The CDR3 spans 15 residues. Germline CDR1 SEHNR, CDR2 FQNEAQ (reference sequence). CDR3 sequence reads: CASSRRGGTLDEQYF.

V usage is TRBV4-1 and J usage is TRBJ2-2; TCRdb returns TRBD1, unconfirmable since there is no DNA. Germline V CDR1 and CDR2: MGHRA, YSYEKL. CDR3 length: 18 residues. The CDR3 spells CASSRASLRGQGTGELFF.

CDR3 in amino acids: CASLGQGYNEQFF. The chain links TRBV27 to TRBJ2-1; absent DNA, TCRdb's TRBD1 call cannot be checked. CDR3 length equals 13 residues. From germline, CDR1 is MNHEY and CDR2 SMNVEV (reference sequence).

V is TRBV20-1 and J is TRBJ2-3; the TRBD2 assignment by TCRdb is unverifiable without DNA. CDR3 size: 16 residues. Per germline, CDR1 DFQATT and CDR2 SNEGSKA (reference sequence). CDR3 in amino acids: CSARDFDLEGTDTQYF.

The chain joins TRBV7-2 to TRBJ1-5. The CDR3 covers 13 residues. Per the germline V gene, CDR1 is SGHTA and CDR2 is FQGNSA. This chain's CDR3 is CASSSGERQPQHF.

CDR3 region: CAWSSAASGYEQYF. The V call is TRBV30, the J call TRBJ2-7; TCRdb reports TRBD2, a call that lacks DNA to check it against. Germline CDR1 and CDR2: GTSNPN and SVGIG (reference sequence). The CDR3 has 14 residues.

The J gene is TRBJ2-7, the V gene TRBV27; the D call from TCRdb, TRBD2, cannot be confirmed without DNA. CDR3 length equals 19 residues. Germline CDR1 MNHEY, CDR2 SMNVEV (reference sequence). CDR3 region: CASSSGLAGPSSMPYEQYF.

V gene TRBV10-3 combines with J gene TRBJ2-7. CDR3 length: 14 amino acids. Germline CDR1 is ENHRY and CDR2 is SYGVKD. The CDR3 here is CAISVSTAAFEQYF.

The CDR3 loop is CASSSWKGAFF. The rearrangement uses TRBV27 and TRBJ1-1. The CDR3 loop spans 11 amino acids. From germline, CDR1 is MNHEY and CDR2 SMNVEV (reference sequence).

The V call is TRBV28, the J call TRBJ2-1. Per the germline V gene, CDR1 is MDHEN and CDR2 is SYDVKM. The CDR3 length is 13 residues. This CDR3 is CASSLDSASEQFF.

The genes are TRBV2 and TRBJ2-1; TCRdb gives TRBD2 as the D gene, but with no DNA this cannot be confirmed. Germline values: CDR1 SNHLY, CDR2 FYNNEI. This CDR3 is 14 amino acids long. The CDR3: CASSPGEGTNEQFF.

The chain employs TRBV19 and TRBJ1-1; the TCRdb call, TRBD1, lacks DNA for checking. Looked up from germline, CDR1 is LNHDA and CDR2 is SQIVND (reference sequence). This CDR3 comprises 16 residues. CDR3 amino acids: CASSIAPWIPNTEAFF.

The chain has TRBV28 and TRBJ1-2. The CDR3 runs to 13 residues. Germline V gene data show CDR1 as MDHEN and CDR2 as SYDVKM. The chain's CDR3 is CASSLWARDGYTF.

The V gene is TRBV6-2 or TRBV6-3, the J gene TRBJ2-1; TCRdb's D gene call, TRBD2, goes unchecked for lack of DNA. This CDR3 comprises 16 residues. CDR1 is MNHEY, CDR2 SVGEGT, per germline. CDR3 protein: CASSYPSRGDYNEQFF.

This chain uses TRBV2 with TRBJ1-2. The CDR3 sequence is 13 residues long. CDR1 and CDR2 from the germline V gene are SNHLY and FYNNEI. CDR3 protein: CASSPTERYGYTF.

The genes are TRBV20-1 and TRBJ1-1. The CDR3 consists of 11 residues. Germline assignment: CDR1 DFQATT and CDR2 SNEGSKA (reference sequence). The CDR3 sequence is CSASMNTEAFF.